Described below is a single T cell receptor beta chain sequence and its context. The specificity of this receptor is unknown. It has no much larger one-base neighbor in the sample; base qualities were not kept. The library relied on PCR. DNA from cultured CD4+ T cells underwent TCR sequencing with the Oncomine TCR Beta short-read assay at the Johns Hopkins FTIC core. The QIAamp micro DNA kit was used to extract genomic DNA from the cultured CD4+ T cells. Oncomine TCR Beta libraries from cultured CD4+ T cells were pooled with unique dual indexes and sequenced on an Illumina iSeq 100. For the original study's pipeline: Non-productive sequences were removed, and CDR3s not starting with C, not ending with F or W, or shorter than 7 amino acids were discarded. The MANAFEST web application identified antigen-specific clonotypes by comparing peptide-stimulated wells against reference wells and other culture wells. To be called positive, a clone needed an FDR below 0.05, an odds ratio above 5, and a productive frequency above 0.1% in at least two of three replicate wells. A clonotype was classed as cross-reactive if the clonotype showed significant expansion both in SARS-CoV-2 spike wells and in at least one common cold coronavirus spike condition. Similarity between CDR3 sequences was evaluated in R version 3.6.1 using Levenshtein distances (stringdist) and unrooted phylogenetic trees (ape). TCRdb reanalyzed the raw reads on its own, using fastp at Q25 for trimming and MiXCR for clone calling, and kept in-frame beta chains. For every CDR3 protein sequence, its rows merge into one entry that carries the most common genes and DNA. The V and J calls shown here were made by TCRdb, not taken from the authors' results. This sample is represented by roughly 11,000 distinct CDR3 sequences; roughly three fifths of them were singletons. The ten largest clones take up approximately 22% of the sample.

Sample treatment or condition, as interpreted from the label and publication: roughly 10-day PBMC culture with coronavirus spike peptide pools or control peptides (ViraFEST assay). To expand antigen-specific T cells with peptide pools and then pick out the expanded clonotypes through TCR sequencing, the study relied on the ViraFEST assay. The positive SARS-CoV-2 PCR tests of the convalescent patients were dated from March to December 2020, before the Alpha, Beta and Delta variants emerged in the United States. Each well held some 2 million PBMCs cultured in IMDM containing roughly 5.5% human AB serum and around 10 IU/ml IL-2, with 10 ug/ml peptide pools added. On days 3 and 7, half of the culture medium was replaced with fresh IL-2-containing medium. After 10 to 11 days of culture, CD4+ T cells were isolated by negative selection with the EasySep CD4+ T cell isolation kit. Ficoll-Paque Plus gradient centrifugation was used to isolate PBMCs from whole blood, and the isolated PBMCs were then either used fresh or cryopreserved at -140C. In general, triplicate wells were set up for every culture condition.

This sample stems from a study of vaccination and CD4 T cells after COVID-19 (dated by TCRdb to about 2022). Background on the whole study: Convalescent patients had a positive SARS-CoV-2 result on nasal swab PCR, and of these patients, several had mild disease and one had severe disease. The convalescent cohort comprised six males and four females, including two Hispanic individuals, seven Caucasians, two Asians and one multiracial person. In about 11 COVID-19 convalescent patients and a handful of infection-naive healthy vaccine recipients, the spike-specific CD4+ TCR repertoire before mRNA vaccination was compared with the repertoire after mRNA vaccination. Culture stimuli were overlapping spike peptide pools from SARS-CoV-2 and from the common cold coronaviruses HCoV-NL63, HCoV-OC43 and HCoV-229E. Participants got two doses of the Pfizer-BioNTech BNT162b2 vaccine (n=8) or two doses of the Moderna mRNA-1273 vaccine (n=2). Post-COVID blood samples were collected from convalescent patients a median of approximately 100 days after diagnosis, with a range of about 30 to 161 days. Post-vaccine blood samples were taken a median of 72 days after the second vaccine dose, with a range of 14 to 241 days. As controls, cultures received a CEFX viral epitope pool (the positive control), an HIV-1 Nef peptide pool (the negative control), or no peptide at all. The study at large found these results: Although the median number of SARS-CoV-2-reactive clonotypes went up from around 20 after infection to 30 to 45 after vaccination, the increase was not significant. Among the post-vaccine SARS-CoV-2-reactive clones in convalescent patients, a median approximately 90% showed up only after vaccination, which suggests vaccine-specific priming. Relatively few convalescent patients were included in the study, and early timepoints after natural infection were not analyzed. In convalescent patients, nearly all vaccine-specific clones (304 of 307) were found to be mono-reactive for SARS-CoV-2 spike rather than cross-reactive with common cold coronaviruses.

The CDR3 runs 14 amino acids, cysteine and phenylalanine included. Only the CDR3 DNA stays, 42 bases, in frame from base 1. The V end loses 10 bases and the J end loses 5 bases, and a stretch of 15 bases separates them. The germline V gene (reference sequence) yields LNHDA for CDR1 and SQIVND for CDR2. The V and J segments used are TRBV19 and TRBJ1-6; no D segment can be confidently identified. The sequencing sample was made of CD4+ T cells from blood, cultured in vitro. The receptor comes from a human donor who had recovered from COVID-19. The CDR3 protein sequence reads: CATLGGRNNSPLHF. The DNA sequence follows: TGTGCCACTCTTGGAGGACGGAATAATTCACCCCTCCACTTT.